Shown below are 10 T cell receptor beta chains from a single sample sequenced in a study of blood T cell repertoires in COVID-19. The method was immunoSEQ multiplex PCR; TCRdb's version includes in-frame clones alone and lacks a portion of them. The sample holds roughly 200,000 clones, 81% seen once. What was sequenced was peripheral blood. The source of these receptors is a woman older than 75 with acute or convalescent COVID-19.

V is TRBV5-4 and J is TRBJ1-4; a weak D match, TRBD1 (6 bases). CDR3 length: 13 residues. V dropped 5 bases and J dropped 5 bases, with 10 bases sitting between them. Germline loops: CDR1 SGHNT, CDR2 YYREEE (reference sequence). The CDR3 sequence is CASRQGPNEKLFF. CDR3 nucleotide sequence: TGTGCCAGCAGACAGGGCCCCAATGAAAAACTGTTTTTT.

This chain joins TRBV3-1 (or the pseudogene TRBV3-2) and TRBJ2-5; a weak D match, TRBD2 (6 bases). Germline lookup yields CDR1 LGHDT and CDR2 YNNKEL (reference sequence). The V end lost 0 bases, the J end lost 4 bases, and 15 bases lay between the germline ends. The CDR3 runs to 16 residues. The chain's CDR3 is CASSQDSGLGGETQYF. CDR3 sequence (DNA): TGTGCCAGCAGCCAAGATTCAGGGTTGGGGGGAGAGACCCAGTACTTC.

The chain recombines TRBV19 with TRBJ2-1; 8 bases match TRBD2. Germline CDR1 is LNHDA and CDR2 is SQIVND (reference sequence). The junction had 6 bases not matched to a gene; V was cut back by 6 bases and J by 5 bases. The CDR3 totals 14 residues. CDR3 DNA: TGTGCCAGTAGCGCCGGGACTAGAAACAATGAGCAGTTCTTC. As protein: CASSAGTRNNEQFF.

This chain connects TRBV7-9 to TRBJ1-1; D not certain. The ends were cut back, 1 base at V and 10 bases at J, with 10 bases in the middle. Germline V lookup: CDR1 SEHNR, CDR2 FQNEAQ (reference sequence). The CDR3 is 12 residues long. The CDR3 nucleotides are TGTGCCAGCAGCTTAGAACAGCCTCCAGCTTTCTTT. Its protein product is CASSLEQPPAFF.

The chain employs TRBV4-1 and TRBJ1-2; D not certain. Looked up from germline, CDR1 is MGHRA and CDR2 is YSYEKL. Trimming stripped 2 bases from V and 1 base from J, with 11 bases between. This CDR3 is 15 amino acids long. The CDR3 DNA follows: TGCGCCAGCAGCCAACTCCCCGCAGATAACTATGGCTACACCTTC. This encodes CASSQLPADNYGYTF.

V usage is TRBV19 and J usage is TRBJ1-2; a weak D match, TRBD1 (5 bases). V lost 8 bases and J 4 bases, leaving 14 bases between the germline ends. Germline assignment: CDR1 LNHDA and CDR2 SQIVND (reference sequence). CDR3 length: 13 residues. Written as DNA, the CDR3 is TGTGCCAGTTCCCCAGGGCCATTCTATGGCTACACCTTC. The encoded protein is CASSPGPFYGYTF.

The gene calls are TRBV7-2 and TRBJ2-3, with 11 bases lining up with TRBD2. The CDR3 runs to 16 residues. J gave up 4 bases and V 5 bases, and 8 bases lay outside the gene matches. Germline assignment: CDR1 SGHTA and CDR2 FQGNSA. The CDR3 nucleotides read TGTGCCAGCAGCCTTAGCGGGGGGGCCGGTTCAGATACGCAGTATTTT. Encoded protein: CASSLSGGAGSDTQYF.

The chain recombines TRBV19 with TRBJ2-1; the match to TRBD2 covers 8 bases. The ends lost 3 bases at V and 6 bases at J; junction bases unmatched: 16. The CDR3 length is 18 residues. Germline-derived CDR1 and CDR2 are LNHDA and SQIVND (reference sequence). The CDR3: CASSIRKTSEVGGNEQFF. The CDR3 coding sequence is TGTGCCAGTAGTATTCGCAAGACTAGCGAGGTGGGAGGCAATGAGCAGTTCTTC.

The chain employs TRBV18 and TRBJ2-1; 12 bases map to TRBD2. Germline values: CDR1 KGHSH, CDR2 LQKENI. Trimming took 5 bases from V and 5 from J; bases not matched to a gene: 7. The CDR3 covers 16 residues. For the CDR3, the DNA is TGTGCCAGCTCAGCTAGCGGGGGGGCCCTCCACAATGAGCAGTTCTTC. It specifies CASSASGGALHNEQFF.

The chain has TRBV7-8 and TRBJ2-3; 8 bases match TRBD1. V was clipped by 2 bases and J by 4 bases; unmatched bases: 5. This CDR3 contains 15 residues. Per germline, CDR1 SGHVS and CDR2 FQNEAQ. The CDR3: CASSLPRGRADTQYF. The CDR3 DNA is TGTGCCAGCAGCTTACCCAGGGGGCGGGCAGATACGCAGTATTTT.